This T cell receptor beta chain was found in a study of shared clonotypes between healthy human individuals. Study findings and constraints: Incompleteness in sorted-subset sequencing, despite large depth, was shown by rarefaction. Between a few donors, naive CD4 clonotypes were shared at a level of roughly 5.5%.

As regards this clone: Antigen specificity is unknown.

Each cell subset's genomic DNA was divided evenly among several immunoSEQ plates. The protocol was immunoSEQ multiplex PCR, while the TCRdb copy is restricted to in-frame clones and leaves out a portion. In the table there are millions of clones, 90% to 95% of which are singletons. CDR1 ENHRY and CDR2 SYGVKD come from the germline V gene. This CDR3 comprises 13 residues. J lost 9 bases, V lost 1 base, and 4 bases had no gene match. The rearrangement links TRBV10-3 to TRBJ2-7; 9 bases match TRBD2. The sequenced sample consisted of naive CD4+ T cells sorted from blood. Subset denoted: CD45RA+ positively selected. The receptor was derived from a man aged 18-30 years in good health. CDR3 residues: CAISELGLATQYF. The CDR3 DNA sequence: TGTGCCATCAGTGAGTTGGGACTAGCTACGCAGTACTTC.